Each of the 5 T cell receptor beta chains below was sequenced from the same sample in a study. TCRdb re-called the 5' RACE reads with MiXCR, one entry per CDR3 protein. Among 8,000 to 8,500 distinct CDR3 sequences, 65% to 70% were seen once, and the ten largest hold about 4.5%. Material for sequencing was tumor-infiltrating naive CD4+ T cells sorted from the breast tumor. Subset indicated: naive CD4+ T cells, CD4+CD45RA+CD25-. All receptors come from a female donor with breast cancer.

The chain uses TRBV12-3 or TRBV12-4 and TRBJ1-2; D gene unclear. The CDR3 extends over 13 amino acids. V was cut by 6 bases and J by 4 bases, with 12 bases left in between. CDR3 loop: CASRPHRSYGYTF. CDR3 nucleotide sequence: TGTGCCAGCAGACCACATCGATCCTATGGCTACACCTTC.

CDR3 in DNA: TGTGCCAGCAGGAGCCGTGGGAATCAGCCCCAGCATTTT. This gives the protein CASRSRGNQPQHF. The chain links TRBV12-3 or TRBV12-4 to TRBJ1-5; no firm D call. Trimming left V 6 bases short and J 4 bases short, with 10 bases between. The length of the CDR3 is 13 residues.

There are a few counts of this clonotype. The chain has TRBV20-1 and TRBJ1-2, with a possible D match to TRBD1 (6 bases). V lost 6 bases and J lost 3, with 17 bases in between. Germline assignment: CDR1 DFQATT and CDR2 SNEGSKA (reference sequence). The CDR3 contains 14 residues. CDR3 amino acids: CSALSLGGDYGYTF. The CDR3 nucleotides are TGCAGTGCCCTGTCCTTGGGGGGCGACTATGGCTACACCTTC.

On this clonotype itself: At one of its ends the junction is not consistent with the germline gene, which may arise from a read error. V is TRBV5-1 and J is TRBJ2-7; no definite D call. This CDR3 contains 14 residues. Looked up from germline, CDR1 is SGHRS and CDR2 is YFSETQ. The CDR3 sequence is CASGLLHDGYEQYF. The CDR3 DNA reads TGCGCCAGCGGCTTGCTCCACGACGGCTACGAGCAGTACTTC.

The gene calls are TRBV4-1 and TRBJ2-3; TRBD1 agrees at 7 bases. The CDR3 extends over 16 amino acids. Trimming took 4 bases from V and 2 from J; bases not matched to a gene: 9. The germline gives CDR1 MGHRA, CDR2 YSYEKL. CDR3 coding DNA: TGCGCCAGCAGCCGTATTCCGGGACAGCCCACAGATACGCAGTATTTT. Translated: CASSRIPGQPTDTQYF.